In this sample, the clone carrying this TCR beta chain turned up a few times. The antigen is not known. This sample was taken from a study of T cells in Graves' hyperthyroidism and ophthalmopathy. The ends were cut back, 2 bases at V and 3 bases at J, with 14 bases in the middle. The CDR3 length is 15 residues. Germline lookup yields CDR1 MNHEY and CDR2 SVGAGI. Researchers took RNA transcripts and amplified the TCR beta CDR3 regions from them. During a first-round RT-PCR of the TCR CDR3, the HTBI primer set was used. TCRdb re-analysed the multiplex PCR reads in MiXCR, keeping a single row per CDR3 protein. The sample consists of about 840,000 distinct CDR3 sequences, 35% to 40% of them appearing once. The study, taken as a whole, reports: Progression to ophthalmopathy was predicted a median of approximately seven months early. Among thyroid clonotypes expanded above 0.001, most also appeared in blood.

The sequenced sample was blood. The TCR sequence derives from a man aged 18-30 years with Graves' hyperthyroidism. V is TRBV6-5 and J is TRBJ2-7, with D possibly matching TRBD2 (5 bases). The CDR3 sequence is CASSYGSGYLYEQYF. CDR3 sequence (DNA): TGTGCCAGCAGTTACGGATCGGGGTACCTCTACGAGCAGTACTTC.